These 30 T cell receptor beta chains originate from one sample sequenced in a study of shared clonotypes between healthy human individuals. Data came from immunoSEQ multiplex PCR; TCRdb stores just in-frame clones and leaves some out. The table lists about 490,000 clones, approximately 84% of them singletons, with about 12% in the top ten. The source material was PBMCs. These receptors came from a woman aged 40-49 years in good health. Some clones in this sample may be carry-over from other donors' samples.

This chain links TRBV10-3 with TRBJ1-1; 8 positions agree with TRBD1. From germline, CDR1 is ENHRY and CDR2 SYGVKD. CDR3 size: 15 residues. J was trimmed by 4 bases and V by 4 bases; bases with no gene match: 8. CDR3 amino acids: CAISAPGQASTEAFF. CDR3 coding DNA: TGTGCCATCAGTGCGCCGGGACAGGCAAGCACTGAAGCTTTCTTT.

This clone was seen at least ten times. This chain joins TRBV27 and TRBJ2-3; TRBD2 matches 8 bases. The length of the CDR3 is 16 residues. CDR1 MNHEY and CDR2 SMNVEV come from the germline V gene (reference sequence). V lost 7 bases, J lost 6 bases, and 15 bases stayed unmatched. CDR3 amino acids: CASKTLGAGVVDTQYF. The CDR3 coding sequence is TGTGCCAGCAAAACCCTTGGAGCGGGAGTGGTGGATACGCAGTATTTT.

The rearrangement joins TRBV11-1 to TRBJ2-5; D may be TRBD1 (5 bases). Trimming removed 6 bases at V and 1 base at J, with 18 bases between. The CDR3 sequence is 16 residues long. CDR1 is SGHAT, CDR2 FQDESV, per germline (reference sequence). The CDR3 is CASSSPPGFRQETQYF. In DNA, the CDR3 is TGTGCCAGCAGTTCACCGCCAGGGTTTCGCCAAGAGACCCAGTACTTC.

This clone has just one count. The chain carries TRBV7-2 and TRBJ2-5; D may be TRBD1 (6 bases). Trimming removed 5 bases at V and 1 base at J, with 17 bases between. The CDR3 is 16 residues long. Germline values: CDR1 SGHTA, CDR2 FQGNSA. CDR3 nucleotide sequence: TGTGCCAGCAGCCAGGGGACCTCTTACCTCCAAGAGACCCAGTACTTC. Amino acids: CASSQGTSYLQETQYF.

This clone has a single count. The chain is built from TRBV28 and TRBJ1-5, with 8 positions matching TRBD1. Germline lookup yields CDR1 MDHEN and CDR2 SYDVKM. The V segment lost 2 bases and the J segment 6 bases; nucleotides outside the gene matches: 6. This CDR3 is built from 15 residues. CDR3 in DNA: TGTGCCAGCAGTTTAAGCCAGGGGGCAGGTCAGCCCCAGCATTTT. Amino acids: CASSLSQGAGQPQHF. Full variable domain (outside the CDR3, taken from reference TRBV28 and TRBJ1-5): DVKVTQSSRYLVKRTGEKVFLECVQDMDHENMFWYRQDPGLGLRLIYFSYDVKMKEKGDIPEGYSVSREKKERFSLILESASTNQTSMYLCASSLSQGAGQPQHFGDGTRLSIL.

CDR3: CASNHPGDYSYEQYF. In nucleotides, the CDR3 is TGTGCCAGCAATCACCCAGGGGACTACTCCTACGAGCAGTACTTC. This chain links TRBV2 with TRBJ2-7; perhaps TRBD2 as D (7 bases). V dropped 7 bases and J dropped 0 bases, with 16 bases sitting between them. The CDR3 extends over 15 amino acids. Germline assignment: CDR1 SNHLY and CDR2 FYNNEI.

The rearrangement links TRBV9 to TRBJ2-1; 7 bases match TRBD1. Germline CDR1 reads SGDLS; CDR2 reads YYNGEE. This CDR3 contains 14 residues. The trim removed 4 bases at V and 2 bases at J, leaving 3 bases unmatched. Written as DNA, the CDR3 is TGTGCCAGCAGCTTGGGACAGCCCTACAATGAGCAGTTCTTC. It is translated as CASSLGQPYNEQFF.

About this clone: A read error may produce the germline difference seen at one junction end. The chain has TRBV2 and TRBJ1-4; D unresolved. Germline CDR1 and CDR2: SNHLY and FYNNEI. This CDR3 has 12 residues. The CDR3 is CASREDNEKLFF. The CDR3 coding sequence is TGTGCCAGCAGGGAAGATAATGAAAAACTGTTTTTT. Combining the CDR3 with reference TRBV2 and TRBJ1-4 gives the whole variable domain EPEVTQTPSHQVTQMGQEVILRCVPISNHLYFYWYRQILGQKVEFLVSFYNNEISEKSEIFDDQFSVERPDGSNFTLKIRSTKLEDSAMYFCASREDNEKLFFGSGTQLSVL.

This rearrangement joins TRBV28 to TRBJ2-1; D uncertain. V lost 1 base to trimming and J lost 0 bases, with 7 bases between them. Germline-derived CDR1 and CDR2 are MDHEN and SYDVKM. This CDR3 contains 15 residues. The CDR3 here is CASSLSVSSYNEQFF. CDR3 DNA sequence: TGTGCCAGCAGTTTATCCGTAAGCTCCTACAATGAGCAGTTCTTC.

This chain connects TRBV19 to TRBJ1-3, with 8 bases matching TRBD1. CDR1 and CDR2 from the germline V gene are LNHDA and SQIVND (reference sequence). The CDR3 runs to 14 residues. The V and J ends lost 9 bases and 2 bases, in that order; junction bases with no gene match: 6. This CDR3 is CASKDREAGNTIYF. The CDR3 DNA reads TGTGCCAGCAAGGACAGGGAGGCTGGAAACACCATATATTTT.

This clone was seen once. The likely explanation is a read error, given a far larger clone one base away. This chain uses TRBV29-1 with TRBJ1-2, with D possibly being TRBD1 (5 bases). Germline lookup yields CDR1 SQVTM and CDR2 ANQGSEA. CDR3 length: 13 residues. The CDR3 loop is CSVDAGKYYSYTF. For the CDR3, the DNA is TGCAGCGTTGACGCAGGGAAGTACTATAGCTACACCTTC.

The chain employs TRBV5-3 and TRBJ1-5; possible D gene TRBD1, 5 bases. TRBV5-3 carries the ORF label, with uncertain function. Trimming removed 0 bases from V and 1 base from J, with 14 bases in between. This CDR3 is 17 amino acids long. CDR3 in amino acids: CARSLVRGRRSNQPQHF. In DNA, the CDR3 is TGTGCCAGAAGCTTGGTCCGGGGACGAAGGAGCAATCAGCCCCAGCATTTT.

The chain carries TRBV6-1 and TRBJ1-2, with TRBD1 matching over 8 bases. The CDR3 contains 13 residues. Germline V gene sequence: CDR1 MNHNS, CDR2 SASEGT. V lost 6 bases to trimming and J lost 7 bases; unmatched junction nucleotides: 7. The CDR3, as DNA: TGTGCCAGCAGGCAGCAGGGGGCCGGTGGCTACACCTTC. Translated: CASRQQGAGGYTF.

The rearrangement links TRBV6-1 to TRBJ2-7; D possibly matches TRBD1 or TRBD2 (7 bases each). This CDR3 region has 14 residues. V gave up 6 bases and J gave up 2 bases, with 14 bases separating them. The germline V gene has CDR1 MNHNS and CDR2 SASEGT. DNA of the CDR3: TGTGCCAGCAGACCAAGCGGGACAGCCTACGAGCAGTACTTC. It specifies CASRPSGTAYEQYF.

The V and J genes are TRBV4-1 and TRBJ2-3, with 7 bases identical to TRBD2. Germline-derived CDR1 and CDR2 are MGHRA and YSYEKL. The junction had 8 bases not matched to a gene; V was cut back by 1 base and J by 4 bases. The CDR3 contains 16 residues. CDR3 sequence (DNA): TGCGCCAGCAGCCAAGCGAGCGGGATCGCCCCAGATACGCAGTATTTT. Protein product: CASSQASGIAPDTQYF.

This clone is a singleton in its sample. This sequence joins TRBV19 and TRBJ2-3; possibly TRBD2 for D (6 bases). The germline V gene encodes CDR1 LNHDA and CDR2 SQIVND (reference sequence). This CDR3 contains 14 residues. Trimming took off 3 bases at V and 4 bases at J, with 11 bases between the two ends. CDR3 loop: CASSIPWEADTQYF. CDR3 bases: TGTGCCAGTAGTATCCCTTGGGAGGCAGATACGCAGTATTTT. The full variable domain, completed using reference TRBV19 and TRBJ2-3, is DGGITQSPKYLFRKEGQNVTLSCEQNLNHDAMYWYRQDPGQGLRLIYYSQIVNDFQKGDIAEGYSVSREKKESFPLTVTSAQKNPTAFYLCASSIPWEADTQYFGPGTRLTVL.

V usage is TRBV5-1 and J usage is TRBJ2-2; D not certain. V was pared by 0 bases and J by 5 bases, with 14 bases between. The CDR3 has 16 residues. The germline gives CDR1 SGHRS, CDR2 YFSETQ. As DNA, the CDR3 is TGCGCCAGCAGCTTGGCTACAGATTCGAGAACCGGGGAGCTGTTTTTT. Protein product: CASSLATDSRTGELFF.

V and J are TRBV28 and TRBJ2-1; D perhaps matches TRBD1 (5 bases). This CDR3 is 13 amino acids long. The germline V and J ends were trimmed by 2 bases and 6 bases, with 8 bases remaining between them. Germline lookup yields CDR1 MDHEN and CDR2 SYDVKM. The CDR3 nucleotides read TGTGCCAGCAGTTTAGGGGCCGTCAATGAGCAGTTCTTC. Translating gives CASSLGAVNEQFF. The full variable domain, in which reference TRBV28 and TRBJ2-1 provide the parts outside the CDR3, is DVKVTQSSRYLVKRTGEKVFLECVQDMDHENMFWYRQDPGLGLRLIYFSYDVKMKEKGDIPEGYSVSREKKERFSLILESASTNQTSMYLCASSLGAVNEQFFGPGTRLTVL.

There are a few counts of this clone. One junction end disagrees with the germline gene, perhaps due to a read error. V usage is TRBV7-7 and J usage is TRBJ2-1; possible D gene TRBD2, 5 bases. Germline assignment: CDR1 SSHAT and CDR2 FNYEAQ (reference sequence). The CDR3 loop spans 15 amino acids. In DNA form, the CDR3 reads TGTGCTAGCAGCTTAGCGTGGGGAGTCCACAATGAGCAGTTCTTC. Translation: CASSLAWGVHNEQFF.

The chain recombines TRBV11-2 with TRBJ1-3; possible D gene TRBD1, 5 bases. Germline loops: CDR1 SGHAT, CDR2 FQNNGV. V was trimmed by 3 bases and J by 0 bases, leaving 12 bases between them. There are 16 residues in the CDR3. CDR3 nucleotides: TGTGCCAGCAGCTTGTCGACAGCGGACTCTGGAAACACCATATATTTT. Translating gives CASSLSTADSGNTIYF.

The genes are TRBV19 and TRBJ1-5; D possibly corresponds to TRBD1 (5 bases). The CDR3 is 18 residues long. V was clipped by 4 bases and J by 1 base, with 20 bases between them. Germline V gene lookup returns CDR1 LNHDA and CDR2 SQIVND (reference sequence). The CDR3 DNA sequence: TGTGCCAGTAGTACTTATAGGCAGGGAGTTGGGAGCAATCAGCCCCAGCATTTT. Encoded protein: CASSTYRQGVGSNQPQHF.

The chain links TRBV4-2 to TRBJ2-1, with TRBD2 as a possible D gene (6 bases). CDR3 length: 16 amino acids. The germline V gene has CDR1 LGHNA and CDR2 YNFKEQ. The V end lost 0 bases, the J end lost 3 bases, and 12 bases lay between the germline ends. DNA for the CDR3: TGTGCCAGCAGCCAAGAGGAGGGGCGGAGCTACAATGAGCAGTTCTTC. It codes for CASSQEEGRSYNEQFF.

The chain recombines TRBV27 with TRBJ2-7, with 12 bases that match TRBD1. The CDR3 consists of 19 residues. CDR1 MNHEY and CDR2 SMNVEV come from the germline V gene (reference sequence). V shed 5 bases and J 1 base; nucleotides not matched to a gene: 15. CDR3 nucleotides: TGTGCCAGCAGTCCGACCGGGACAGGGGGCGGGTGGGGTTCCTACGAGCAGTACTTC. It specifies CASSPTGTGGGWGSYEQYF.

As concerns this clone: This likely reflects a read error, since a far larger clone is one base away. CDR3 residues: CASSFSGSYNEQFF. The CDR3 DNA reads TGTGCCAGCAGCTTTAGCGGGAGTTACAATGAGCAGTTCTTC. V and J are TRBV7-9 and TRBJ2-1, with 9 nucleotides matching TRBD2. V lost 3 bases to trimming and J lost 4 bases; unmatched junction nucleotides: 1. CDR3 size: 14 residues. CDR1 and CDR2 from the germline V gene are SEHNR and FQNEAQ (reference sequence). The full variable domain, with the rest looked up from reference TRBV7-9 and TRBJ2-1, is DTGVSQNPRHKITKRGQNVTFRCDPISEHNRLYWYRQTLGQGPEFLTYFQNEAQLEKSRLLSDRFSAERPKGSFSTLEIQRTEQGDSAMYLCASSFSGSYNEQFFGPGTRLTVL.

On this clone itself: Other DNA sequences in this sample translate to the same CDR3. This chain joins TRBV29-1 and TRBJ2-4, with D possibly matching TRBD1 (5 bases). The CDR3 is 12 residues long. Germline assignment: CDR1 SQVTM and CDR2 ANQGSEA. V was cut by 3 bases and J by 4 bases, with 7 bases left in between. This CDR3 is CSVEGLKNIQYF. CDR3 DNA sequence: TGCAGCGTTGAGGGGCTGAAAAACATTCAGTACTTC.

Note on this clone: A much larger clone differs by one base, so this may be a read error. Other nucleotide sequences from this sample produce the same CDR3. V gene TRBV18 combines with J gene TRBJ2-7, with D tentatively TRBD2 (5 bases). Trimming cost V 2 bases and J 3 bases, with 5 bases left between them. The germline gives CDR1 KGHSH, CDR2 LQKENI. CDR3 length: 12 residues. The CDR3 nucleotides read TGTGCCAGCTCACCAGCGGGCTACGAGCAGTACTTC. Residues: CASSPAGYEQYF.

The chain has TRBV6-5 and TRBJ2-5; no clear D. Looked up from germline, CDR1 is MNHEY and CDR2 is SVGAGI. The CDR3 sequence is 12 residues long. Trimming left V 7 bases short and J 1 base short, with 7 bases between. CDR3 nucleotide sequence: TGTGCCAGCATTGCCCCCCAAGAGACCCAGTACTTC. It specifies CASIAPQETQYF.

Notes on this clone: This likely stems from a read error, as it lies one base from a far larger clone. The V and J genes are TRBV5-4 and TRBJ2-3, with TRBD2 matching 14 bases. J gave up 8 bases and V 4 bases, and 9 bases lay outside the gene matches. This CDR3 comprises 16 residues. Per germline, CDR1 SGHNT and CDR2 YYREEE (reference sequence). The CDR3 spells CASSARLAGGEGTQYF. The CDR3 nucleotides are TGTGCCAGCAGCGCCCGACTAGCGGGAGGGGAAGGTACGCAGTATTTT.

To note about this clone: One end of the junction varies from germline; a read error may be responsible. The chain recombines TRBV29-1 with TRBJ2-1, with D uncertain. Per germline, CDR1 SQVTM and CDR2 ANQGSEA. The CDR3 has 10 amino acids. CDR3 region: CSVFDVVALF. Written as DNA, the CDR3 is TGCAGCGTTTTTGATGTCGTTGCCCTCTTC.

The J gene is TRBJ2-5, the V gene TRBV4-1; 10 nucleotides align to TRBD1. Losses at the gene ends were 6 bases for V and 2 bases for J; bases not matched to a gene: 3. The germline gives CDR1 MGHRA, CDR2 YSYEKL. The CDR3 is 14 amino acids. CDR3 DNA: TGCGCCAGCAGGCGACAGGGGGCTCAAGAGACCCAGTACTTC. Translation gives CASRRQGAQETQYF.